The 19 T cell receptor beta chains listed next were all sequenced from one sample in a study of regulatory T cells in long-lasting Graves disease. The time point was: persistent/refractory GD, antithyroid drugs over 5 years with positive TRAb. There was RNA extracted from PBMCs, and the TCR library was made from it. The authors built TCR beta libraries using iRepertoire HTBI primers and Arm-PCR of CDR3 regions. Using its own MiXCR run on the multiplex PCR reads, TCRdb lists one record per CDR3 protein. The table has nearly 350,000 distinct CDR3 sequences, 15% to 20% seen once. The specimen was peripheral blood mononuclear cells (PBMCs), collected when the disease was refractory, from a patient treated with antithyroid drugs. These receptors all stem from a female donor with Graves disease.

In its sample, this clonotype was seen a few times. The chain joins TRBV12-3 or TRBV12-4 to TRBJ1-1; D might be TRBD1 (5 bases). Trimming pared 5 bases from V and 0 bases from J, leaving 13 bases between. CDR3 length: 15 residues. The chain's CDR3 is CASSDPGLVNTEAFF. The CDR3 nucleotides are TGTGCCAGCAGTGACCCGGGACTGGTGAACACTGAAGCTTTCTTT.

A remark on this clonotype: A much larger clone lies a single base off, so this may be a read error. J is TRBJ1-1 and V is TRBV5-1, with TRBD1 identical over 8 bases. Germline CDR1 is SGHRS and CDR2 is YFSETQ. The CDR3 is 15 residues long. V trimming: 0 bases; J trimming: 1 base; junction bases outside the gene matches: 2. The CDR3 here is CASSLGQGSNTEAFF. In DNA form, the CDR3 reads TGCGCCAGCAGCTTGGGACAGGGGTCGAACACTGAAGCTTTCTTT.

In its sample, this clonotype was seen many times. The genes are TRBV18 and TRBJ2-5; no reliable D call. V lost 6 bases, J lost 5 bases, and 7 bases lay in between. Germline assignment: CDR1 KGHSH and CDR2 LQKENI. The CDR3 length is 11 residues. The CDR3 DNA reads TGTGCCAGCTCCCCCTTTGAGACCCAGTACTTC. It encodes CASSPFETQYF.

This clonotype was recorded many times. Mismatch with germline at one junction end may stem from a read error. The chain employs TRBV2 and TRBJ2-4; 8 nucleotides align to TRBD2. The CDR3 is made up of 10 amino acids. Germline CDR1 SNHLY, CDR2 FYNNEI. CDR3 protein: CASSGTSPCF. CDR3 nucleotide sequence: TGTGCCAGCAGTGGGACTAGCCCATGCTTC.

The rearrangement uses TRBV10-3 and TRBJ2-7; D unresolved. Looked up from germline, CDR1 is ENHRY and CDR2 is SYGVKD. This CDR3 region has 13 residues. With 11 bases removed from V and 3 bases from J, the gap between germline ends came to 17 bases. The CDR3 DNA reads as TGTGCCTCCCTCGCGGACCCCCTCTACGAGCAGTACTTC. Amino acids: CASLADPLYEQYF.

The V gene is TRBV6-4, the J gene TRBJ1-3; possibly TRBD1 for D (6 bases). This CDR3 is 16 amino acids long. Germline V gene sequence: CDR1 MRHNA, CDR2 SNTAGT. V was shortened by 6 bases and J by 4 bases, with 19 bases between the two germline ends. Written as DNA, the CDR3 is TGTGCCAGCAGCCCCCCACGCGGGGGGCCGGGAAACACCATATATTTT. Translated: CASSPPRGGPGNTIYF.

The table lists this clonotype with many counts. This rearrangement joins TRBV18 to TRBJ1-1, with unresolved D. Trimming shortened V by 2 bases and J by 0 bases, and 7 bases separated the two germline ends. The CDR3 extends over 14 amino acids. Germline V gene data show CDR1 as KGHSH and CDR2 as LQKENI. In DNA, the CDR3 is TGTGCCAGCTCACCAAGGACGGTGAACACTGAAGCTTTCTTT. Translated, it gives CASSPRTVNTEAFF.

CDR3 DNA sequence: TGCGCCAGCAGCCAGGCCGGTCGGGCTACGCAGTATTTT. Its protein product is CASSQAGRATQYF. The chain carries TRBV4-3 and TRBJ2-3; D remains unclear. Germline CDR1 reads LGHNA; CDR2 reads YSLEER. This CDR3 comprises 13 residues. Trimming took off 3 bases at V and 8 bases at J, with 12 bases between the two ends.

The V call is TRBV20-1, the J call TRBJ2-7; 8 nucleotides line up with TRBD2. Per the germline V gene, CDR1 is DFQATT and CDR2 is SNEGSKA (reference sequence). The CDR3 spans 15 residues. Trimming cost V 1 base and J 0 bases; bases outside gene matches: 5. Here the CDR3 reads CSARVRGRSSYEQYF. The CDR3 nucleotides are TGCAGTGCTAGAGTTCGCGGGAGGAGCTCCTACGAGCAGTACTTC.

This clonotype was seen repeatedly, ten times or more. V usage is TRBV27 and J usage is TRBJ2-7; TRBD1 matches 10 bases. Losses at the gene ends were 4 bases for V and 1 base for J; bases not matched to a gene: 4. CDR1 and CDR2 from the germline V gene are MNHEY and SMNVEV (reference sequence). The CDR3 consists of 15 residues. CDR3 region: CASSYGTGESYEQYF. CDR3 in DNA: TGTGCCAGCAGTTACGGGACAGGGGAATCCTACGAGCAGTACTTC.

The V and J genes are TRBV2 and TRBJ2-1, with D unresolved. Germline CDR1 SNHLY, CDR2 FYNNEI. The CDR3 is made up of 14 amino acids. V lost 4 bases, J lost 2 bases, and 9 bases lay in between. The CDR3 DNA follows: TGTGCCAGCAGTGGAGACCCCCCCTACAATGAGCAGTTCTTC. Translated, it gives CASSGDPPYNEQFF.

This clonotype was detected ten times or more. This chain's CDR3 is CATRPGQENTEAFF. CDR3 in DNA: TGTGCCACCAGGCCGGGACAGGAGAACACTGAAGCTTTCTTT. V gene TRBV24-1 combines with J gene TRBJ1-1, with TRBD1 matching 8 bases. From germline, CDR1 is KGHDR and CDR2 SFDVKD. The CDR3 is 14 amino acids. V dropped 7 bases and J dropped 1; count of bases not matched to a gene: 4.

This chain connects TRBV20-1 to TRBJ2-2, with TRBD1 identical over 8 bases. This CDR3 contains 15 residues. Germline CDR1 DFQATT, CDR2 SNEGSKA (reference sequence). J gave up 6 bases and V 3 bases, and 9 bases lay outside the gene matches. The CDR3 DNA reads as TGCAGTGCTAGGACATGGACAGGGATAGCCGGGGAGCTGTTTTTT. Protein product: CSARTWTGIAGELFF.

J is TRBJ2-5 and V is TRBV18; 13 nucleotides match TRBD2. The CDR3 is 15 residues long. The V segment lost 5 bases and the J segment 3 bases; nucleotides outside the gene matches: 3. Germline CDR1 KGHSH, CDR2 LQKENI. The CDR3 sequence is CASSSGLAGKETQYF. CDR3 DNA: TGTGCCAGCTCATCGGGACTAGCGGGAAAAGAGACCCAGTACTTC.

This clonotype was detected only a few times. The V gene is TRBV7-9, the J gene TRBJ1-1; TRBD1 matches 7 bases. V shed 3 bases, J shed 6 bases, and the junction held 7 bases outside the gene matches. Germline V gene data show CDR1 as SEHNR and CDR2 as FQNEAQ (reference sequence). CDR3 size: 14 residues. CDR3 coding DNA: TGTGCCAGCAGCTTCAACAGGGGATCTTCTGAAGCTTTCTTT. Protein: CASSFNRGSSEAFF.

The chain joins TRBV20-1 to TRBJ2-5; D is possibly TRBD1 (6 bases). Per germline, CDR1 DFQATT and CDR2 SNEGSKA (reference sequence). This CDR3 has 15 amino acids. V lost 5 bases and J 0 bases, leaving 16 bases between the germline ends. In nucleotides, the CDR3 is TGCAGTGCTCCCACCCTAACAGGGTACCAAGAGACCCAGTACTTC. Protein product: CSAPTLTGYQETQYF.

This clonotype was counted ten times or more. The chain carries TRBV5-1 and TRBJ1-1, with 10 nucleotides matching TRBD1. This CDR3 contains 17 residues. Germline loops: CDR1 SGHRS, CDR2 YFSETQ. V lost 0 bases, J lost 3 bases, and 8 bases stayed unmatched. CDR3 sequence reads: CASSLGQGAPWDTEAFF. The CDR3 nucleotides read TGCGCCAGCAGCTTGGGACAGGGGGCCCCTTGGGACACTGAAGCTTTCTTT.

This clonotype was observed a handful of times. The chain employs TRBV19 and TRBJ2-6; 10 bases map to TRBD1. Germline CDR1 is LNHDA and CDR2 is SQIVND (reference sequence). The CDR3 loop spans 16 amino acids. The CDR3 region has the DNA TGTGGGGTAGCCGACAGGGGGCGCGGTGGGGCCAACGTCCTGACTTTC. Protein: CGVADRGRGGANVLTF.

This chain connects TRBV7-9 to TRBJ2-5; no clear D gene. The length of the CDR3 is 15 residues. With 5 bases removed from V and 2 bases from J, the gap between germline ends came to 15 bases. CDR1 and CDR2 (germline): SEHNR, FQNEAQ (reference sequence). Here the CDR3 reads CASSHGQELQETQYF. The CDR3 nucleotides read TGTGCCAGCAGCCACGGTCAGGAATTACAAGAGACCCAGTACTTC.